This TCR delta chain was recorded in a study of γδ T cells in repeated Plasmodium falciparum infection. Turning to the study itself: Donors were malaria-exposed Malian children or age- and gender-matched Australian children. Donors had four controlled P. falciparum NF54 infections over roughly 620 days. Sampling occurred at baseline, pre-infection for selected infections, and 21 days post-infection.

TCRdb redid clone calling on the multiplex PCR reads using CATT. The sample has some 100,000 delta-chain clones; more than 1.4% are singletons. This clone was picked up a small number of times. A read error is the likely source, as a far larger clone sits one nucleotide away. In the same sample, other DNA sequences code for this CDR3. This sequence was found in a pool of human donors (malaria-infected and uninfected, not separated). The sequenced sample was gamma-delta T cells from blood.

DNA for the CDR3: TGTGCCTGTGACACCGTGGGGGAGGCCCCTAGAACCGATAAACTCATCTTT. This encodes CACDTVGEAPRTDKLIF. This chain joins TRDV2 and TRDJ1; 7 nucleotides line up with TRDD3. The J segment lost 2 bases and the V segment lost 0 bases, leaving 11 bases of the junction unmatched. This CDR3 region has 17 residues. Per germline, CDR1 GEAIGNYY and CDR2 EKD.